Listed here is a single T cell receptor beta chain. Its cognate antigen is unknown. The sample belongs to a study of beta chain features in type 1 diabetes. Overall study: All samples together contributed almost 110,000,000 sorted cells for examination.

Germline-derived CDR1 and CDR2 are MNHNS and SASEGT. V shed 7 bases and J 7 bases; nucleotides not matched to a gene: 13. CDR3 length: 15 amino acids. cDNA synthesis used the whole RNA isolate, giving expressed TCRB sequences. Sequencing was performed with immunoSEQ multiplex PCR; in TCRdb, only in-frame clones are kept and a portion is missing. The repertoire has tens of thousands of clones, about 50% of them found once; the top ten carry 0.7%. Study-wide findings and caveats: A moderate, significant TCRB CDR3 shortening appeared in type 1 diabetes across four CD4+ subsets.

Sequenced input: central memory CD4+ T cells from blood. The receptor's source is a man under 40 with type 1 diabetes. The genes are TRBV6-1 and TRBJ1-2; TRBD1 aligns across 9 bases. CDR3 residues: CASTPREDRGIGYTF. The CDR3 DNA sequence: TGTGCCAGCACGCCGAGGGAGGACAGGGGAATTGGCTACACCTTC.